This passage covers 20 T cell receptor beta chains from one sample sequenced in a study of shared clonotypes between healthy human individuals. Data came from immunoSEQ multiplex PCR; TCRdb stores just in-frame clones and leaves some out. The profile covers millions of clones, with over 85% appearing a single time and 0.1% to 0.15% taken by the ten largest. The sample was naive CD4+ T cells sorted from blood. Subset specified: CD45RA+ positively selected. The receptors originated from a man younger than 30 in good health.

The rearrangement joins TRBV9 to TRBJ1-2; 10 bases match TRBD1. Trimming took 4 bases from V and 4 from J; bases not matched to a gene: 19. In germline, CDR1 is SGDLS, CDR2 YYNGEE. This CDR3 has 19 residues. CDR3 nucleotides: TGTGCCAGCAGCCCAGGAGCCCCTCGACAGGGGGCGCGGGTCTATGGCTACACCTTC. It yields the protein CASSPGAPRQGARVYGYTF.

This clone was detected only a few times. The rearrangement uses TRBV30 and TRBJ1-2; 7 positions agree with TRBD1. Germline CDR1 GTSNPN, CDR2 SVGIG (reference sequence). This CDR3 contains 13 residues. V gave up 3 bases and J gave up 4 bases; unmatched junction bases: 5. The CDR3: CAWREAGGYGYTF. CDR3 DNA: TGTGCCTGGAGAGAGGCAGGGGGCTATGGCTACACCTTC. Based on the CDR3 plus reference TRBV30 and TRBJ1-2, the full variable domain is SQTIHQWPATLVQPVGSPLSLECTVEGTSNPNLYWYRQAAGRGLQLLFYSVGIGQISSEVPQNLSASRPQDRQFILSSKKLLLSDSGFYLCAWREAGGYGYTFGSGTRLTVV.

The chain employs TRBV10-3 and TRBJ1-5; TRBD1 aligns across 9 bases. J gave up 3 bases and V 5 bases, and 5 bases lay outside the gene matches. Germline CDR1 reads ENHRY; CDR2 reads SYGVKD. This CDR3 spans 15 amino acids. CDR3 in amino acids: CAISPGQGVNQPQHF. DNA of the CDR3: TGTGCCATCAGTCCGGGACAGGGCGTCAATCAGCCCCAGCATTTT.

The chain carries TRBV30 and TRBJ1-6; D is ambiguous. Trimming pared 4 bases from V and 7 bases from J, leaving 8 bases between. The CDR3 extends over 12 amino acids. Germline loops: CDR1 GTSNPN, CDR2 SVGIG (reference sequence). The CDR3 sequence is CAWTQSNSPLHF. The DNA for the CDR3 is TGTGCCTGGACCCAAAGCAATTCACCCCTCCACTTT.

The J gene is TRBJ2-1, the V gene TRBV9; 8 nucleotides agree with TRBD2. V gave up 3 bases and J gave up 1 base; unmatched junction bases: 3. The CDR3 totals 15 residues. Germline V lookup: CDR1 SGDLS, CDR2 YYNGEE. The CDR3 nucleotides are TGTGCCAGCAGCGCAGCGGGAGAGTCCTACAATGAGCAGTTCTTC. Translation: CASSAAGESYNEQFF.

The chain employs TRBV6-5 and TRBJ2-1; 12 bases are a match to TRBD2. The CDR3 covers 15 residues. V lost 2 bases, J lost 8 bases, and 4 bases stayed unmatched. Per germline, CDR1 MNHEY and CDR2 SVGAGI. The CDR3 DNA follows: TGTGCCAGCAGTTACGGACTAGCGGGGCGCTATGAGCAGTTCTTC. Its translation is CASSYGLAGRYEQFF.

J is TRBJ1-5 and V is TRBV7-8; D remains unclear. CDR1 is SGHVS, CDR2 FQNEAQ, per germline. V was shortened by 5 bases and J by 1 base, with 9 bases between the two germline ends. The CDR3 contains 14 residues. This CDR3 reads CASSREGSNQPQHF. In DNA form, the CDR3 reads TGTGCCAGCAGCCGAGAGGGCAGCAATCAGCCCCAGCATTTT. The whole variable domain, remainder taken from reference TRBV7-8 and TRBJ1-5, is GAGVSQSPRYKVAKRGQDVALRCDPISGHVSLFWYQQALGQGPEFLTYFQNEAQLDKSGLPSDRFFAERPEGSVSTLKIQRTQQEDSAVYLCASSREGSNQPQHFGDGTRLSIL.

The chain is built from TRBV7-9 and TRBJ2-7; D may be TRBD1 (6 bases). V lost 1 base to trimming and J lost 3 bases, with 16 bases between them. This CDR3 spans 16 amino acids. Looked up from germline, CDR1 is SEHNR and CDR2 is FQNEAQ (reference sequence). In DNA, the CDR3 is TGTGCCAGCAGCTTAGATTTATCCAGGACAGACTACGAGCAGTACTTC. It specifies CASSLDLSRTDYEQYF. The whole variable domain, remainder taken from reference TRBV7-9 and TRBJ2-7, is DTGVSQNPRHKITKRGQNVTFRCDPISEHNRLYWYRQTLGQGPEFLTYFQNEAQLEKSRLLSDRFSAERPKGSFSTLEIQRTEQGDSAMYLCASSLDLSRTDYEQYFGPGTRLTVT.

DNA of the CDR3: TGTGCCAGCAGCTGGGTAGAGCGTTATACGCAGTATTTT. Residues: CASSWVERYTQYF. The chain carries TRBV11-2 and TRBJ2-3, with unresolved D. Germline V CDR1 and CDR2: SGHAT, FQNNGV. Trimming stripped 4 bases from V and 7 bases from J, with 12 bases between. This CDR3 spans 13 amino acids. Filled out from reference TRBV11-2 and TRBJ2-3, the complete variable domain reads EAGVAQSPRYKIIEKRQSVAFWCNPISGHATLYWYQQILGQGPKLLIQFQNNGVVDDSQLPKDRFSAERLKGVDSTLKIQPAKLEDSAVYLCASSWVERYTQYFGPGTRLTVL.

The rearrangement uses TRBV12-2 and TRBJ2-6. TRBV12-2 is annotated as a pseudogene. The CDR3 extends over 17 amino acids. This CDR3 is CASRRRYTQSRANVLTF. The CDR3 region has the DNA TGTGCAAGTCGCAGGCGCTACACACAAAGTCGGGCCAACGTCCTGACTTTC.

The chain employs TRBV7-2 and TRBJ2-7, with 8 positions matching TRBD2. From germline, CDR1 is SGHTA and CDR2 FQGNSA. The CDR3 sequence is 15 residues long. V was clipped by 5 bases and J by 2 bases; unmatched bases: 8. CDR3 DNA: TGTGCCAGCAGCATGGGGACTAGGACTACCTACGAGCAGTACTTC. Encoded protein: CASSMGTRTTYEQYF.

Remarks on this clone: The sample contains more than one DNA sequence encoding this CDR3. This chain links TRBV7-9 with TRBJ2-5; D ambiguous. Trimming stripped 1 base from V and 2 bases from J, with 11 bases between. Germline CDR1 is SEHNR and CDR2 is FQNEAQ (reference sequence). This CDR3 region has 15 residues. The CDR3 DNA reads as TGTGCCAGCAGCTTAGGGCAGATAAGTCAAGAGACCCAGTACTTC. Encoded protein: CASSLGQISQETQYF. Based on the CDR3 plus reference TRBV7-9 and TRBJ2-5, the full variable domain is DTGVSQNPRHKITKRGQNVTFRCDPISEHNRLYWYRQTLGQGPEFLTYFQNEAQLEKSRLLSDRFSAERPKGSFSTLEIQRTEQGDSAMYLCASSLGQISQETQYFGPGTRLLVL.

The genes are TRBV2 and TRBJ2-1, with a weak D call TRBD1 (6 bases). The V gene's germline CDR1 is SNHLY and CDR2 FYNNEI. V shed 8 bases and J shed 3 bases, with 14 bases lying between them. The CDR3 consists of 14 residues. This CDR3 reads CASARDTSYNEQFF. The CDR3 nucleotides are TGTGCCAGCGCTCGGGACACCAGCTACAATGAGCAGTTCTTC.

The V call is TRBV21-1, the J call TRBJ2-1; no check of the table's D call, TRBD2, against the DNA was made. TRBV21-1 is listed as a pseudogene. The length of the CDR3 is 20 residues. The CDR3 coding sequence is TGTGCCAGCAGCAAAGTCTCCTCATATGTTGCCCTTAGCTCCTACAATGAGCAGTTCTTC. This translates into CASSKVSSYVALSSYNEQFF.

V is TRBV7-9 and J is TRBJ1-3; 11 positions agree with TRBD1. CDR3 length: 15 amino acids. Germline-derived CDR1 and CDR2 are SEHNR and FQNEAQ (reference sequence). V was pared by 3 bases and J by 4 bases, with 2 bases of the junction left unmatched. This CDR3 reads CASSLGQGDGNTIYF. In nucleotides, the CDR3 is TGTGCCAGCAGCTTGGGACAGGGGGACGGAAACACCATATATTTT.

The chain employs TRBV9 and TRBJ2-2, with D possibly being TRBD1 (6 bases). The germline V and J ends were trimmed by 1 base and 6 bases, with 10 bases remaining between them. Germline V gene sequence: CDR1 SGDLS, CDR2 YYNGEE. This CDR3 region has 14 residues. The CDR3 nucleotides read TGTGCCAGCAGCGTAACAGGGTTCCCCGGGGAGCTGTTTTTT. Translation gives CASSVTGFPGELFF. Variable domain in full (rest from reference TRBV9 and TRBJ2-2): DSGVTQTPKHLITATGQRVTLRCSPRSGDLSVYWYQQSLDQGLQFLIQYYNGEERAKGNILERFSAQQFPDLHSELNLSSLELGDSALYFCASSVTGFPGELFFGEGSRLTVL.

The CDR3 DNA reads as TGCGCCAGCAGATCGGACAGGGGAGCTAACTATGGCTACACCTTC. It translates to CASRSDRGANYGYTF. J is TRBJ1-2 and V is TRBV5-1, with 9 bases aligning to TRBD1. Germline V gives CDR1 SGHRS, CDR2 YFSETQ. The CDR3 has 15 residues. The V segment lost 5 bases and the J segment 0 bases; nucleotides outside the gene matches: 5.

J is TRBJ2-5 and V is TRBV18; D is uncertain. Per the germline V gene, CDR1 is KGHSH and CDR2 is LQKENI. The CDR3 covers 14 residues. V was clipped by 5 bases and J by 2 bases, with 12 bases between them. The CDR3 reads CASSKTDGQETQYF. The CDR3 nucleotides are TGTGCCAGCTCAAAAACGGACGGACAAGAGACCCAGTACTTC.

The rearrangement joins TRBV11-2 to TRBJ1-5, with a tentative D call TRBD1 (5 bases). The germline V and J ends were trimmed by 5 bases and 4 bases, with 9 bases remaining between them. Germline lookup yields CDR1 SGHAT and CDR2 FQNNGV. The CDR3 totals 13 residues. The CDR3 is CASSRDSNQPQHF. Written as DNA, the CDR3 is TGTGCCAGCAGCCGAGACAGTAATCAGCCCCAGCATTTT.

The chain links TRBV19 to TRBJ2-7; D is unclear. This CDR3 is 15 amino acids long. Trimming took 5 bases from V and 2 from J, leaving 16 bases between them. CDR1 and CDR2 from the germline V gene are LNHDA and SQIVND (reference sequence). The CDR3 here is CASSWALAAPYEQYF. The CDR3 DNA is TGTGCCAGTAGTTGGGCGTTGGCGGCGCCCTACGAGCAGTACTTC.